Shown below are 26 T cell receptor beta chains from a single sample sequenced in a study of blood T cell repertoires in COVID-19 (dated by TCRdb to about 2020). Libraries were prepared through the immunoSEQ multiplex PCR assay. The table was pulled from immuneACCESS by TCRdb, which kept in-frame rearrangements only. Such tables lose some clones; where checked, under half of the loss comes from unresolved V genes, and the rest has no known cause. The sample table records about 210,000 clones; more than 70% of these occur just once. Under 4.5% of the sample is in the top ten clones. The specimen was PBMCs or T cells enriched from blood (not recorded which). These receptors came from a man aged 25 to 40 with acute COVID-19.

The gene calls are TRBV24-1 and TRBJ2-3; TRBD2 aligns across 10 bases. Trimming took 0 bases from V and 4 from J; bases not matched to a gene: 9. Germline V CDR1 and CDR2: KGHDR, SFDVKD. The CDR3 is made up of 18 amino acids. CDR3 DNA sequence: TGTGCCACCAGTGATTTGGGGTCCAGCGGGGGGGTGGCAGATACGCAGTATTTT. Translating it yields CATSDLGSSGGVADTQYF.

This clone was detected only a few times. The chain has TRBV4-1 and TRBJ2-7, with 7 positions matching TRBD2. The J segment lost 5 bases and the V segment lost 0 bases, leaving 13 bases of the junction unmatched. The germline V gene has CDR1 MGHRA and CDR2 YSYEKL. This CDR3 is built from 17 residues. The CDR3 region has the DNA TGCGCCAGCAGCCAAGAATACGCGACTAGCTCTTCGGACGAGCAGTACTTC. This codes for CASSQEYATSSSDEQYF.

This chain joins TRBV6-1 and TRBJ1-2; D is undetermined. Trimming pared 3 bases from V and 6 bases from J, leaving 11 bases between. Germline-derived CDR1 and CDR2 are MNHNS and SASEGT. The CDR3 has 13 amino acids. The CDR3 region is CASSDGIGDGYTF. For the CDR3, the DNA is TGTGCCAGCAGTGACGGGATCGGGGATGGCTACACCTTC.

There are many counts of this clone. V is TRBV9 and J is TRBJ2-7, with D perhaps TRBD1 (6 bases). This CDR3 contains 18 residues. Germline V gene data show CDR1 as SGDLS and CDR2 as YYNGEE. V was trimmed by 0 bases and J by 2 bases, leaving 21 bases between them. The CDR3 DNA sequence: TGTGCCAGCAGCGTAGGTTCGGACAGTCCCTTTTTAACCTACGAGCAGTACTTC. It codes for CASSVGSDSPFLTYEQYF.

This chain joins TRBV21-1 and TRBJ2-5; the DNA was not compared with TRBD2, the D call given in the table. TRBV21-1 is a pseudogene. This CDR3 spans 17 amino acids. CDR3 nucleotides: TGTGCCAGCAGAGCATACCCCCTATCCAGCGGGGATGAGACCCAGTACTTC. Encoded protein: CASRAYPLSSGDETQYF.

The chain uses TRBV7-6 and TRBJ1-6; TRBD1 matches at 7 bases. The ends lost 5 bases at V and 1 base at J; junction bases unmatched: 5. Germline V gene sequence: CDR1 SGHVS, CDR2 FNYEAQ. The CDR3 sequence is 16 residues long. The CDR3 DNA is TGTGCCAGCAGCGGGGGGACAGTATCCTATAATTCACCCCTCCACTTT. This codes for CASSGGTVSYNSPLHF.

The CDR3 loop reads CASSLRTGATLNTEAFF. CDR3 DNA: TGCGCCAGCAGCCTACGGACAGGGGCGACTTTGAACACTGAAGCTTTCTTT. The chain is built from TRBV5-1 and TRBJ1-1; 9 positions agree with TRBD1. Germline V lookup: CDR1 SGHRS, CDR2 YFSETQ. This CDR3 has 17 residues. With 4 bases clipped from V and 0 bases from J, the junction kept 10 bases outside the gene matches.

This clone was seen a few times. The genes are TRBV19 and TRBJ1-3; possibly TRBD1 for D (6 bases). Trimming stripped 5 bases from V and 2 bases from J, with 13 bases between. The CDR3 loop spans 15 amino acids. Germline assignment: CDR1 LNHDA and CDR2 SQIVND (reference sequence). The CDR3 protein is CASSEQGYTGNTIYF. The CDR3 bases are TGTGCCAGTAGTGAACAGGGCTATACTGGAAACACCATATATTTT.

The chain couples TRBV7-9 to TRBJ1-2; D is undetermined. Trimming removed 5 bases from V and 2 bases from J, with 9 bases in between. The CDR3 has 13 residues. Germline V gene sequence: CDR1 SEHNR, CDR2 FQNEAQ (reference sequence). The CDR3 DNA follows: TGTGCCAGCAGCCCGGACTTCAACTATGGCTACACCTTC. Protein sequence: CASSPDFNYGYTF.

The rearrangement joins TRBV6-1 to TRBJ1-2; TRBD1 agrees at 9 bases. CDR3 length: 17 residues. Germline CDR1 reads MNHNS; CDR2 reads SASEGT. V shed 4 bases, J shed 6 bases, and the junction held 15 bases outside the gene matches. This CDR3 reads CASSGIFMRQGENGYTF. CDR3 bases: TGTGCCAGCAGTGGAATTTTTATGAGACAGGGGGAAAATGGCTACACCTTC.

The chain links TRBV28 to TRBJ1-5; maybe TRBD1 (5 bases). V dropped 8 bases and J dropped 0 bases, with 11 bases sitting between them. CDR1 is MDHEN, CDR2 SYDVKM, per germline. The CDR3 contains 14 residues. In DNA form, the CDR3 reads TGTGCCAGCTCCCCAGGGAATAGCAATCAGCCCCAGCATTTT. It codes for CASSPGNSNQPQHF. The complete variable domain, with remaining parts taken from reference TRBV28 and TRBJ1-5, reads DVKVTQSSRYLVKRTGEKVFLECVQDMDHENMFWYRQDPGLGLRLIYFSYDVKMKEKGDIPEGYSVSREKKERFSLILESASTNQTSMYLCASSPGNSNQPQHFGDGTRLSIL.

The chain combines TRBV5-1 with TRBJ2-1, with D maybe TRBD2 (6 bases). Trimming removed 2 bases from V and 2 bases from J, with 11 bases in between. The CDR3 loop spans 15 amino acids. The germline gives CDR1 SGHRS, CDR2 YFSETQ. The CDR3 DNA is TGCGCCAGCAGCTTAGGGCTAGCGCCCTACAATGAGCAGTTCTTC. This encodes CASSLGLAPYNEQFF.

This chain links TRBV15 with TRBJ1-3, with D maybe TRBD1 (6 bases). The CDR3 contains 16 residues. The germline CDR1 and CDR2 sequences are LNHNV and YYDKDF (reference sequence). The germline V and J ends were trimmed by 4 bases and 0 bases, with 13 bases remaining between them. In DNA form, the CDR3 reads TGTGCCACCAGCACAGGGGACGTTCTCTCTGGAAACACCATATATTTT. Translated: CATSTGDVLSGNTIYF. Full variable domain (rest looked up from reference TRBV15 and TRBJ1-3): DAMVIQNPRYQVTQFGKPVTLSCSQTLNHNVMYWYQQKSSQAPKLLFHYYDKDFNNEADTPDNFQSRRPNTSFCFLDIRSPGLGDTAMYLCATSTGDVLSGNTIYFGEGSWLTVV.

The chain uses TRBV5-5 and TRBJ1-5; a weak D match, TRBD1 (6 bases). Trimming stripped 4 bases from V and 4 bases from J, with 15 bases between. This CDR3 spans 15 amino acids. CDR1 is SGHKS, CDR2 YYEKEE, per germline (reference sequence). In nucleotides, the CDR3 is TGTGCCAGCAGCAGCGAGACAGGTTTAAATCAGCCCCAGCATTTT. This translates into CASSSETGLNQPQHF. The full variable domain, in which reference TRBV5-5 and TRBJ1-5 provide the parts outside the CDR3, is DAGVTQSPTHLIKTRGQQVTLRCSPISGHKSVSWYQQVLGQGPQFIFQYYEKEERGRGNFPDRFSARQFPNYSSELNVNALLLGDSALYLCASSSETGLNQPQHFGDGTRLSIL.

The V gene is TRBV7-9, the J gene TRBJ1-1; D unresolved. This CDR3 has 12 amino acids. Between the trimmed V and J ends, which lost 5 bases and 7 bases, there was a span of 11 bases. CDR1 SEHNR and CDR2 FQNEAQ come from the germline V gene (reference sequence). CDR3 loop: CASSTLSVEAFF. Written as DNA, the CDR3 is TGTGCCAGCAGCACCCTGAGTGTTGAAGCTTTCTTT.

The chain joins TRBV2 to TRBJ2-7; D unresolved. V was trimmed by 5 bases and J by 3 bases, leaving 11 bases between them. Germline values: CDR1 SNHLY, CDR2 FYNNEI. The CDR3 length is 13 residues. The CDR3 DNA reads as TGTGCCAGCAGTCAAACTAAACTCTACGAGCAGTACTTC. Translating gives CASSQTKLYEQYF.

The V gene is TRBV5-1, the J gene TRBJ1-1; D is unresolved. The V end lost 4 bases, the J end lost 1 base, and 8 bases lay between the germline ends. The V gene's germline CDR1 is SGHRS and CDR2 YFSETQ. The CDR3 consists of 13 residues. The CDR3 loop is CASSEGRNTEAFF. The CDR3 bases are TGCGCCAGCAGCGAGGGAAGGAACACTGAAGCTTTCTTT.

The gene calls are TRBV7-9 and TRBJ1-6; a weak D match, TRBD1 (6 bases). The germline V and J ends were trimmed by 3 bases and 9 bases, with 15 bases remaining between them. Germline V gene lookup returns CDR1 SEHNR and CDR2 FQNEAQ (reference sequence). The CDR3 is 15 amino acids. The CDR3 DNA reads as TGTGCCAGCAGCTTGGCAGGGACACTAAGTTCACCCCTCCACTTT. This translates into CASSLAGTLSSPLHF.

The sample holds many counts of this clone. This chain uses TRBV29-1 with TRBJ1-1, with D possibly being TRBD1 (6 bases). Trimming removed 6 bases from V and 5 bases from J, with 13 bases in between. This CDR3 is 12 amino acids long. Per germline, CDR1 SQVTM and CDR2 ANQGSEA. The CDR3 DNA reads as TGCAGCGTCCCCGGACAGAGAACTGAAGCTTTCTTT. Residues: CSVPGQRTEAFF.

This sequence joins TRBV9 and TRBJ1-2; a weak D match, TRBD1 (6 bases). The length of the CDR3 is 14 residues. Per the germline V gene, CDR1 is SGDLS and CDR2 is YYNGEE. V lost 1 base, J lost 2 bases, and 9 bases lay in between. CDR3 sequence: CASSVWGGNYGYTF. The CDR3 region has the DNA TGTGCCAGCAGCGTATGGGGGGGCAACTATGGCTACACCTTC. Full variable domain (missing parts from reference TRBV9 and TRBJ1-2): DSGVTQTPKHLITATGQRVTLRCSPRSGDLSVYWYQQSLDQGLQFLIQYYNGEERAKGNILERFSAQQFPDLHSELNLSSLELGDSALYFCASSVWGGNYGYTFGSGTRLTVV.

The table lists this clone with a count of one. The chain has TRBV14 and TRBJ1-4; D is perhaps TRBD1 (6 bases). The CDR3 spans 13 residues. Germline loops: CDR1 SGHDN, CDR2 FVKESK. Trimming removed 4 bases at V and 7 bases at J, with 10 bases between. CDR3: CASSLGHVEKLFF. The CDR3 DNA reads TGTGCCAGCAGCCTGGGACATGTTGAAAAACTGTTTTTT.

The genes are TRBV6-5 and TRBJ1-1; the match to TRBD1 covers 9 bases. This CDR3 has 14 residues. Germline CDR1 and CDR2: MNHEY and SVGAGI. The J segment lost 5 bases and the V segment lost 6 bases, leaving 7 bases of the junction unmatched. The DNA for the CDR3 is TGTGCCAGCAGGGTACAGGGGGCGCCGACTGAAGCTTTCTTT. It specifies CASRVQGAPTEAFF.

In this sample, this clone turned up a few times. The CDR3 nucleotides read TGTGCCACCAGTGACCCAGGATTCGGGGCCAACGTCCTGACTTTC. Encoded protein: CATSDPGFGANVLTF. The chain carries TRBV24-1 and TRBJ2-6; D gene unclear. Germline assignment: CDR1 KGHDR and CDR2 SFDVKD. Trimming cost V 4 bases and J 4 bases, with 10 bases left between them. This CDR3 spans 15 amino acids.

Here the CDR3 reads CASSEFYRPLGYTF. CDR3 DNA: TGTGCCAGCAGCGAATTTTACAGACCTCTGGGCTACACCTTC. The chain recombines TRBV2 with TRBJ1-2; no firm D call. Germline loops: CDR1 SNHLY, CDR2 FYNNEI. This CDR3 has 14 amino acids. V shed 6 bases and J shed 8 bases, with 19 bases lying between them.

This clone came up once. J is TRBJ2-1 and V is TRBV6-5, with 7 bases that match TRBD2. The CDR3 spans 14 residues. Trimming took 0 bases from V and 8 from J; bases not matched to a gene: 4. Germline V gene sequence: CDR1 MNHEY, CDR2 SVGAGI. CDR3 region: CASSYSGGRDEQFF. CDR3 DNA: TGTGCCAGCAGTTACTCGGGGGGGAGGGATGAGCAGTTCTTC.

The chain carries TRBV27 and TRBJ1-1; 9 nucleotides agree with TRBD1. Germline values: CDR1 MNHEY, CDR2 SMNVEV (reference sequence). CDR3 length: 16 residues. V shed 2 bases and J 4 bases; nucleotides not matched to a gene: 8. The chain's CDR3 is CASSLRGTGIRTEAFF. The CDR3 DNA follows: TGTGCCAGCAGTTTAAGAGGGACAGGGATTCGCACTGAAGCTTTCTTT.